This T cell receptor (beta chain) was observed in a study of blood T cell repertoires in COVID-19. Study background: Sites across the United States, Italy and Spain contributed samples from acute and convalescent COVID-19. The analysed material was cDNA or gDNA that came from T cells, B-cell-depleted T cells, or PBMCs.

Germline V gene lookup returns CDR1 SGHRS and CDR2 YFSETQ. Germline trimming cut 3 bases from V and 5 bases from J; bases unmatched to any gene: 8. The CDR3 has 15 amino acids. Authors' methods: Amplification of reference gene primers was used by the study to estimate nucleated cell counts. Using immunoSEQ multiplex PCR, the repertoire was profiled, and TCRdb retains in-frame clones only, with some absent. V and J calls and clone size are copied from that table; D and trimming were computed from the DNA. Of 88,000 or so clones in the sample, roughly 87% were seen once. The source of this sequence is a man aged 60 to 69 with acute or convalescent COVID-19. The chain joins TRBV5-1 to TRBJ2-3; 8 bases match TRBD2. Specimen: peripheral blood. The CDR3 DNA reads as TGCGCCAGCAGCTCCACGGGACTAGGAGGAGATACGCAGTATTTT. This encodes CASSSTGLGGDTQYF.